The 2 T cell receptor beta chains given below trace back to one sample, sequenced in a study of cytomegalovirus exposure and HLA in healthy donors. PCR primers comprised 60 Vbeta and 13 Jbeta primers. Clones were read by immunoSEQ multiplex PCR, and TCRdb kept only the in-frame ones, dropping some. Here the sample spans 150,000 to 200,000 clones, around 82% being singletons. The specimen was PBMCs. These receptors were collected from a man in his forties in good health and CMV-seronegative.

The rearrangement joins TRBV7-8 to TRBJ2-2; 10 bases agree with TRBD2. The germline V gene has CDR1 SGHVS and CDR2 FQNEAQ. The length of the CDR3 is 18 residues. V shed 7 bases and J 1 base; nucleotides not matched to a gene: 12. This CDR3 is CASTQRASGGRNTGELFF. The CDR3 DNA reads as TGTGCCAGCACCCAGCGGGCTAGCGGGGGTAGGAACACCGGGGAGCTGTTTTTT.

The chain carries TRBV6-6 and TRBJ1-2, with a tentative D call TRBD1 (5 bases). CDR1 is MNHNY and CDR2 is SVGAGI in the germline V gene (reference sequence). V gave up 4 bases and J gave up 4 bases, with 13 bases separating them. The CDR3 is 14 amino acids. DNA for the CDR3: TGTGCCAGCAGTTTCGGGAGGGACTTCTATGGCTACACCTTC. It codes for CASSFGRDFYGYTF.